These 20 T cell receptor beta chains were sequenced from one sample in a study of CD8 T cells in cerebrospinal fluid in Alzheimer's disease (dated by TCRdb to the early 2020s). Libraries were built with 10x single-cell sequencing. These reads were obtained on a NextSeq 550. TCRdb reprocessed the raw reads; every CDR3 protein sequence is a single record, and DNA is not supplied. The sample's own table lists 900 to 1,300 distinct CDR3 sequences. The top ten clones comprise roughly 15% of the sample. Sequencing was performed on cerebrospinal fluid. These receptors were obtained from a human donor in good health.

The chain has TRBV6-1 and TRBJ1-6. CDR3 length equals 15 residues. Germline CDR1 MNHNS, CDR2 SASEGT. CDR3 residues: CASSQRSSCNSPLHF.

In terms of frequency, this clonotype is medium-sized (0.01 to 0.1%). This chain connects TRBV19 to TRBJ2-5. Germline V gene data show CDR1 as LNHDA and CDR2 as SQIVND (reference sequence). This CDR3 contains 14 residues. The CDR3 protein is CASSMVLGRETQYF.

The CDR3 spells CASSQLPSGSKTEETQYF. The chain joins TRBV18 to TRBJ2-5; TCRdb reports TRBD2, a call that lacks DNA to check it against. The CDR3 length is 18 residues. Germline CDR1 and CDR2: KGHSH and LQKENI.

Judged by frequency, this clonotype is large. The chain joins TRBV19 to TRBJ2-1; lacking DNA, the TRBD2 call made by TCRdb goes unchecked. Germline V gene data show CDR1 as LNHDA and CDR2 as SQIVND (reference sequence). This CDR3 region has 15 residues. The CDR3 sequence: CASSIAADPIHEQFF.

This clonotype ranks as hyperexpanded in terms of frequency. V usage is TRBV28 and J usage is TRBJ1-1. CDR1 is MDHEN, CDR2 SYDVKM, per germline. The CDR3 extends over 11 amino acids. The CDR3 sequence is CASTGNTEAFF.

This clonotype is labeled medium-sized based on frequency. The chain has TRBV29-1 and TRBJ1-1; the D call of TRBD1 rests on TCRdb alone, since no DNA is present to check it. The CDR3 contains 12 residues. Germline V gene lookup returns CDR1 SQVTM and CDR2 ANQGSEA. This CDR3 reads CSVSGAGTEAFF.

This clonotype is called large based on its frequency. The chain is built from TRBV28 and TRBJ2-7; TCRdb reports TRBD2, a call that lacks DNA to check it against. CDR1 and CDR2 from the germline V gene are MDHEN and SYDVKM. The CDR3 length is 15 residues. The CDR3 here is CASSLGTASSYEQYF.

This clonotype is called large based on its frequency. The chain carries TRBV7-9 and TRBJ2-5; the D call of TRBD1 rests on TCRdb alone, since no DNA is present to check it. From germline, CDR1 is SEHNR and CDR2 FQNEAQ (reference sequence). There are 12 residues in the CDR3. The CDR3 spells CASTTAQETQYF.

This clonotype is medium-sized by frequency. This chain connects TRBV9 to TRBJ2-1; there is no DNA to check the TCRdb D call of TRBD1. The length of the CDR3 is 15 residues. Per the germline V gene, CDR1 is SGDLS and CDR2 is YYNGEE. This CDR3 is CASSTGGSSYNEQFF.

Its frequency marks this clonotype as large. The chain recombines TRBV24-1 with TRBJ2-1; TCRdb's D call, TRBD2, is unchecked because there is no DNA. CDR1 and CDR2 (germline): KGHDR, SFDVKD. The CDR3 sequence is 15 residues long. The CDR3 loop is CATSPGTGGQNEQFF.

This rearrangement joins TRBV28 to TRBJ1-2; TCRdb lists TRBD1, though no DNA is available to test this call. The CDR3 totals 13 residues. Germline V gene sequence: CDR1 MDHEN, CDR2 SYDVKM. The CDR3 is CASSYHREGGYTF.

Its frequency marks this clonotype as large. The chain couples TRBV11-3 to TRBJ2-1. The CDR3 loop spans 15 amino acids. CDR1 and CDR2 (germline): SGHNT, YENEEA. The CDR3 sequence: CASSLSGRADNEQFF.

Considering frequency, this clonotype is medium-sized. The CDR3 sequence: CASSLVEGQPQHF. V and J are TRBV7-8 and TRBJ1-5. The CDR3 is 13 residues long. Germline assignment: CDR1 SGHVS and CDR2 FQNEAQ.

This chain links TRBV6-5 with TRBJ1-6; TCRdb lists TRBD1, though no DNA is available to test this call. The CDR3 runs to 14 residues. CDR1 is MNHEY, CDR2 SVGAGI, per germline. CDR3 residues: CASSYQGFFSPLHF.

This clonotype is classed as large by frequency. The chain links TRBV24-1 to TRBJ2-1; the TRBD1 assignment by TCRdb is unverifiable without DNA. Germline V CDR1 and CDR2: KGHDR, SFDVKD. The CDR3 spans 14 residues. The CDR3 sequence: CATRSGQGENEQFF.

The chain employs TRBV30 and TRBJ1-2; lacking DNA, the TRBD1 call made by TCRdb goes unchecked. This CDR3 region has 14 residues. Per the germline V gene, CDR1 is GTSNPN and CDR2 is SVGIG (reference sequence). This CDR3 reads CAWSVRQGVGGYTF.

This clonotype shows up as medium-sized by frequency. The chain uses TRBV7-3 and TRBJ1-5; TCRdb proposes TRBD1, but this gene call is untestable without DNA. The CDR3 runs to 16 residues. Germline V CDR1 and CDR2: SGHTA, FQGTGA. CDR3 in amino acids: CASSPEDRGSNQPQHF.

Considering frequency, this clonotype is medium-sized (0.01 to 0.1%). The CDR3 protein is CSASDRGQGYTEAFF. The chain employs TRBV20-1 and TRBJ1-1; TCRdb calls TRBD1, which cannot be checked without DNA. The CDR3 consists of 15 residues. The V gene's germline CDR1 is DFQATT and CDR2 SNEGSKA (reference sequence).

This clonotype is called medium-sized based on its frequency. V gene TRBV28 combines with J gene TRBJ1-4; the TRBD1 assignment by TCRdb is unverifiable without DNA. The CDR3 has 16 residues. Germline CDR1 MDHEN, CDR2 SYDVKM. The chain's CDR3 is CASRPGDTSTNEKLFF.

In terms of frequency, this clonotype is medium-sized. The gene calls are TRBV2 and TRBJ1-5. The germline V gene has CDR1 SNHLY and CDR2 FYNNEI. The CDR3 spans 15 residues. CDR3 sequence: CASSLDSRRYQPQHF.